These 25 T cell receptor beta chains originate from one sample sequenced in a study of a mutant IDH1 vaccine in newly diagnosed glioma. Measured with immunoSEQ multiplex PCR; TCRdb has only the in-frame clones, and not every one. The repertoire includes tens of thousands of clones, about three quarters of them detected once, and around 4.7% sits in the top ten. Time point described: week 47, end of study. The investigators gave 300 ug of mutant IDH1 20-mer peptide in each vaccine dose, together with topical imiquimod. The antigens of these receptors remain unknown. The sample in question was PBMCs, obtained from a glioma patient whose treatment included an IDH1 peptide vaccine. The source is a woman aged 40 to 55 with glioma. Some clones in this sample may be carry-over from other donors' samples.

This chain joins TRBV18 and TRBJ1-1, with 7 bases matching TRBD1. This CDR3 contains 16 residues. V shed 1 base, J shed 1 base, and the junction held 6 bases outside the gene matches. The V gene's germline CDR1 is KGHSH and CDR2 LQKENI. The CDR3: CASSPLGQVANTEAFF. CDR3 nucleotide sequence: TGTGCCAGCTCACCACTCGGACAGGTGGCGAACACTGAAGCTTTCTTT.

The V and J genes are TRBV14 and TRBJ2-7; D perhaps matches TRBD2 (5 bases). Trimming cost V 4 bases and J 3 bases, with 16 bases left between them. Per germline, CDR1 SGHDN and CDR2 FVKESK. There are 15 residues in the CDR3. In nucleotides, the CDR3 is TGTGCCAGCAGCCCTCCGGGGAACCCGTTCTACGAGCAGTACTTC. The encoded protein is CASSPPGNPFYEQYF. Complete variable domain (other parts from reference TRBV14 and TRBJ2-7): EAGVTQFPSHSVIEKGQTVTLRCDPISGHDNLYWYRRVMGKEIKFLLHFVKESKQDESGMPNNRFLAERTGGTYSTLKVQPAELEDSGVYFCASSPPGNPFYEQYFGPGTRLTVT.

The chain is built from TRBV4-3 and TRBJ2-2; TRBD2 aligns across 8 bases. This CDR3 has 18 residues. Per the germline V gene, CDR1 is LGHNA and CDR2 is YSLEER. The J segment lost 6 bases and the V segment lost 0 bases, leaving 12 bases of the junction unmatched. CDR3 sequence (DNA): TGCGCCAGCAGCCAAGATCCGAACGGGGGGGCTGGGGCCGGGGAGCTGTTTTTT. It is translated as CASSQDPNGGAGAGELFF.

The V gene is TRBV18, the J gene TRBJ1-2; D is possibly TRBD1 (5 bases). The germline V gene encodes CDR1 KGHSH and CDR2 LQKENI. Trimming pared 3 bases from V and 4 bases from J, leaving 12 bases between. The CDR3 is made up of 14 amino acids. CDR3 residues: CASSPGRDSYGYTF. The CDR3 region has the DNA TGTGCCAGCTCACCGGGGAGGGACTCCTATGGCTACACCTTC.

The chain joins TRBV7-6 to TRBJ2-3; maybe TRBD2 (7 bases). The CDR3 runs to 17 residues. Trimming left V 8 bases short and J 1 base short, with 22 bases between. Germline V gives CDR1 SGHVS, CDR2 FNYEAQ. DNA for the CDR3: TGTGCCAGCCATCGGTGGGGGGGGCCCCAGGGCACAGATACGCAGTATTTT. This codes for CASHRWGGPQGTDTQYF.

The rearrangement links TRBV30 to TRBJ1-2; D is perhaps TRBD1 (6 bases). Germline V gene sequence: CDR1 GTSNPN, CDR2 SVGIG (reference sequence). The CDR3 totals 13 residues. Trimming took 2 bases from V and 3 from J, leaving 10 bases between them. The CDR3 DNA reads TGTGCCTGGAGTCTACAGGGCGACTATGGCTACACCTTC. This codes for CAWSLQGDYGYTF. The full variable domain, rest sourced from reference TRBV30 and TRBJ1-2, is SQTIHQWPATLVQPVGSPLSLECTVEGTSNPNLYWYRQAAGRGLQLLFYSVGIGQISSEVPQNLSASRPQDRQFILSSKKLLLSDSGFYLCAWSLQGDYGYTFGSGTRLTVV.

In regard to this clone: An end of the junction differs from the germline gene, which may be a read error. This chain joins TRBV2 and TRBJ1-1, with D hard to call. Looked up from germline, CDR1 is SNHLY and CDR2 is FYNNEI. This CDR3 spans 15 amino acids. The chain's CDR3 is CASSGGGSLNTEAFF. DNA of the CDR3: TGTGCCAGCAGTGGGGGTGGCAGCCTGAACACTGAGGCTTTCTTT.

V is TRBV11-2 and J is TRBJ2-6; D gene ambiguous. The CDR3 is 15 residues long. The germline CDR1 and CDR2 sequences are SGHAT and FQNNGV. V was cut by 0 bases and J by 5 bases, with 8 bases left in between. The CDR3 region is CASSLDPPWANVLTF. The DNA of the CDR3 is TGTGCCAGCAGCTTAGATCCCCCCTGGGCCAACGTCCTGACTTTC.

The V gene is TRBV15, the J gene TRBJ1-5; the D is unclear. Trimming took off 0 bases at V and 1 base at J, with 10 bases between the two ends. In germline, CDR1 is LNHNV, CDR2 YYDKDF (reference sequence). The CDR3 loop spans 16 amino acids. CDR3 residues: CATSRDIGGSNQPQHF. The CDR3 DNA reads TGTGCCACCAGCAGAGATATTGGAGGGAGCAATCAGCCCCAGCATTTT.

This clone was counted a few times. The rearrangement joins TRBV5-8 to TRBJ1-5, with D perhaps TRBD1 (6 bases). V lost 1 base and J lost 4, with 15 bases in between. Germline V gene lookup returns CDR1 SGHTS and CDR2 YDEGEE. The CDR3 has 16 amino acids. The CDR3 region is CASSLSGQQGNQPQHF. As DNA, the CDR3 is TGTGCCAGCAGCTTGTCGGGCCAACAGGGAAATCAGCCCCAGCATTTT. Filled out from reference TRBV5-8 and TRBJ1-5, the complete variable domain reads EAGVTQSPTHLIKTRGQQATLRCSPISGHTSVYWYQQALGLGLQFLLWYDEGEERNRGNFPPRFSGRQFPNYSSELNVNALELEDSALYLCASSLSGQQGNQPQHFGDGTRLSIL.

This rearrangement joins TRBV25-1 to TRBJ2-5, with 7 bases lining up with TRBD1. Germline-derived CDR1 and CDR2 are MGHDK and SYGVNS. The junction had 6 bases not matched to a gene; V was cut back by 1 base and J by 1 base. The CDR3 runs 16 residues. Written as DNA, the CDR3 is TGTGCCAGCAGTGAATTGGGCAGGGGGTCCCAAGAGACCCAGTACTTC. It translates to CASSELGRGSQETQYF.

The rearrangement uses TRBV10-3 and TRBJ2-1; either TRBD1 or TRBD2 may fit D (6 bases each). V lost 6 bases, J lost 2 bases, and 11 bases lay in between. The CDR3 totals 14 residues. The germline CDR1 and CDR2 sequences are ENHRY and SYGVKD. The CDR3: CAISPRGAYNEQFF. The CDR3 nucleotides read TGTGCCATCAGCCCGAGGGGGGCCTACAATGAGCAGTTCTTC.

V gene TRBV27 combines with J gene TRBJ1-2; D uncertain. The germline V and J ends were trimmed by 2 bases and 8 bases, with 12 bases remaining between them. CDR1 is MNHEY, CDR2 SMNVEV, per germline (reference sequence). The CDR3 runs 13 residues. The CDR3 bases are TGTGCCAGCAGTTTAAGTCGTTTGCGGGGCTACACCTTC. It yields the protein CASSLSRLRGYTF.

The rearrangement uses TRBV10-2 and TRBJ1-3; possible D gene TRBD1, 6 bases. The CDR3 contains 17 residues. Germline V gene lookup returns CDR1 WSHSY and CDR2 SAAADI. V was shortened by 0 bases and J by 0 bases, with 12 bases between the two germline ends. The CDR3 coding sequence is TGCGCCAGCAGTGAGTCGATTACAGGGCACTCTGGAAACACCATATATTTT. It specifies CASSESITGHSGNTIYF.

V is TRBV5-8 and J is TRBJ2-3; TRBD2 is a possible D gene (6 bases). The V end lost 1 base, the J end lost 0 bases, and 15 bases lay between the germline ends. The CDR3 has 17 residues. The germline gives CDR1 SGHTS, CDR2 YDEGEE. This CDR3 reads CASSLQRARTSTDTQYF. CDR3 sequence (DNA): TGTGCCAGCAGCTTGCAGCGGGCCAGAACTAGCACAGATACGCAGTATTTT. The full variable domain, rest sourced from reference TRBV5-8 and TRBJ2-3, is EAGVTQSPTHLIKTRGQQATLRCSPISGHTSVYWYQQALGLGLQFLLWYDEGEERNRGNFPPRFSGRQFPNYSSELNVNALELEDSALYLCASSLQRARTSTDTQYFGPGTRLTVL.

This clone was observed a handful of times. The gene calls are TRBV5-1 and TRBJ1-6; TRBD1 aligns across 7 bases. Trimming took 3 bases from V and 5 from J; bases not matched to a gene: 14. The CDR3 extends over 18 amino acids. CDR1 SGHRS and CDR2 YFSETQ come from the germline V gene. The CDR3 coding sequence is TGCGCCAGCAGCTCCTCCTCCCCAGGGGGAAGGGATAATTCACCCCTCCACTTT. This gives the protein CASSSSSPGGRDNSPLHF.

The table lists this clone with a few counts. The chain combines TRBV2 with TRBJ1-1; D remains unclear. The germline gives CDR1 SNHLY, CDR2 FYNNEI. Trimming left V 8 bases short and J 4 bases short, with 14 bases between. The CDR3 is 13 amino acids. The CDR3 is CASDWSTGTEAFF. The CDR3 region has the DNA TGTGCCAGCGATTGGTCAACGGGCACTGAAGCTTTCTTT.

The chain employs TRBV7-2 and TRBJ1-4; D not certain. V lost 5 bases to trimming and J lost 0 bases, with 7 bases between them. This CDR3 has 14 residues. CDR1 and CDR2 (germline): SGHTA, FQGNSA. The CDR3 protein is CASSLYATNEKLFF. The CDR3 nucleotides read TGTGCCAGCAGCCTCTATGCAACTAATGAAAAACTGTTTTTT.

This clone has just a few counts. This rearrangement joins TRBV5-1 to TRBJ1-1, with D tentatively TRBD1 (5 bases). The CDR3 is 16 amino acids. Germline V gene lookup returns CDR1 SGHRS and CDR2 YFSETQ. V was cut by 0 bases and J by 5 bases, with 17 bases left in between. The CDR3 spells CASSLAGGVRGTEAFF. As DNA, the CDR3 is TGCGCCAGCAGCTTGGCCGGGGGGGTCCGGGGTACTGAAGCTTTCTTT.

The V and J genes are TRBV2 and TRBJ2-3; D gene unclear. This CDR3 is 12 amino acids long. CDR1 is SNHLY, CDR2 FYNNEI, per germline. V gave up 7 bases and J gave up 1 base, with 6 bases separating them. CDR3 region: CASMTGTDTQYF. The CDR3 DNA follows: TGTGCCAGCATGACGGGCACAGATACGCAGTATTTT.

This chain connects TRBV9 to TRBJ2-5, with TRBD2 matching 7 bases. The CDR3 has 16 residues. CDR1 and CDR2 (germline): SGDLS, YYNGEE. The trim removed 4 bases at V and 0 bases at J, leaving 9 bases unmatched. Written as DNA, the CDR3 is TGTGCCAGCAGCCAAAAGCTAGCGGCGTACCAAGAGACCCAGTACTTC. This encodes CASSQKLAAYQETQYF.

The V call is TRBV5-4, the J call TRBJ2-3, with D maybe TRBD1 (5 bases). CDR3 length equals 14 residues. Trimming cost V 1 base and J 6 bases, with 12 bases left between them. Per the germline V gene, CDR1 is SGHNT and CDR2 is YYREEE (reference sequence). The CDR3 DNA reads TGTGCCAGCAGCTTGAGCAGGGATTCGGATACGCAGTATTTT. This gives the protein CASSLSRDSDTQYF.

The chain joins TRBV5-1 to TRBJ1-3; no clear D. Trimming cost V 1 base and J 4 bases, with 12 bases left between them. The CDR3 has 15 residues. Germline V gives CDR1 SGHRS, CDR2 YFSETQ. The CDR3 DNA reads as TGCGCCAGCAGCTTGTCCGGGATGGCAGGAAACACCATATATTTT. Its translation is CASSLSGMAGNTIYF.

This sequence joins TRBV5-1 and TRBJ1-1; D is unclear. V lost 6 bases to trimming and J lost 1 base, with 7 bases between them. CDR3 size: 12 residues. Germline CDR1 reads SGHRS; CDR2 reads YFSETQ. The DNA of the CDR3 is TGCGCCAGCAACATGGGGAACACTGAAGCTTTCTTT. This gives the protein CASNMGNTEAFF.

The V gene is TRBV4-3, the J gene TRBJ1-1; D not certain. Germline assignment: CDR1 LGHNA and CDR2 YSLEER. The CDR3 has 14 amino acids. V shed 0 bases and J shed 8 bases, with 13 bases lying between them. The CDR3 DNA sequence: TGCGCCAGCAGCCAAGATCCCCGAAGGACGGAAGCTTTCTTT. Translation gives CASSQDPRRTEAFF.